The sequence of this TCR beta chain was determined in a study of cytomegalovirus exposure and HLA in healthy donors. Study conclusions and caveats: The classifier was said to identify cytomegalovirus status with high specificity and sensitivity. Later, an analysis found that common viral pathogens appeared to be linked with several of the most significant clusters. Later work found most CMV-associated TCR beta chains apparently HLA-restricted.

Of note for this clone: Its matching antigen is unknown.

The germline V gene encodes CDR1 MNHNS and CDR2 SASEGT. The CDR3 runs to 16 residues. Trimming removed 4 bases from V and 6 bases from J, with 21 bases in between. 60 Vbeta and 13 Jbeta primers were used in PCR. Produced via immunoSEQ multiplex PCR; TCRdb's table is partial and in-frame only. The repertoire includes about 60,000 clones, approximately 71% of them detected once, and approximately 35% sits in the top ten. The sequence was collected from a man aged 35 to 55 in good health and CMV-seropositive. The rearrangement uses TRBV6-1 and TRBJ1-2; D is perhaps TRBD1 (5 bases). Sequencing input: PBMCs. DNA of the CDR3: TGTGCCAGCAGTGTGGCCGGGTCGGGCAGGGATCATGGCTACACCTTC. Amino acid sequence: CASSVAGSGRDHGYTF.